The present T cell receptor (beta chain) was sequenced within a study of blood T cell repertoires in COVID-19. With regard to this clone: Compared with germline, one end of the junction differs, possibly owing to a read error.

Profiling relied on immunoSEQ multiplex PCR, and the TCRdb table lists in-frame clones only, not all of them. Of under 250,000 clones in the sample, 84% were seen once. Germline loops: CDR1 MRHNA, CDR2 SNTAGT. The CDR3 spans 16 residues. This TCR derives from a woman aged 40 to 50 who had recovered from COVID-19. The sequencing sample was made of peripheral blood. The chain combines TRBV6-4 with TRBJ2-3, with 8 bases lining up with TRBD2. CDR3 residues: CASSDSELAETDSQYF. For the CDR3, the DNA is TGTGCCAGCAGTGACAGCGAACTAGCGGAGACAGATTCGCAGTATTTT.